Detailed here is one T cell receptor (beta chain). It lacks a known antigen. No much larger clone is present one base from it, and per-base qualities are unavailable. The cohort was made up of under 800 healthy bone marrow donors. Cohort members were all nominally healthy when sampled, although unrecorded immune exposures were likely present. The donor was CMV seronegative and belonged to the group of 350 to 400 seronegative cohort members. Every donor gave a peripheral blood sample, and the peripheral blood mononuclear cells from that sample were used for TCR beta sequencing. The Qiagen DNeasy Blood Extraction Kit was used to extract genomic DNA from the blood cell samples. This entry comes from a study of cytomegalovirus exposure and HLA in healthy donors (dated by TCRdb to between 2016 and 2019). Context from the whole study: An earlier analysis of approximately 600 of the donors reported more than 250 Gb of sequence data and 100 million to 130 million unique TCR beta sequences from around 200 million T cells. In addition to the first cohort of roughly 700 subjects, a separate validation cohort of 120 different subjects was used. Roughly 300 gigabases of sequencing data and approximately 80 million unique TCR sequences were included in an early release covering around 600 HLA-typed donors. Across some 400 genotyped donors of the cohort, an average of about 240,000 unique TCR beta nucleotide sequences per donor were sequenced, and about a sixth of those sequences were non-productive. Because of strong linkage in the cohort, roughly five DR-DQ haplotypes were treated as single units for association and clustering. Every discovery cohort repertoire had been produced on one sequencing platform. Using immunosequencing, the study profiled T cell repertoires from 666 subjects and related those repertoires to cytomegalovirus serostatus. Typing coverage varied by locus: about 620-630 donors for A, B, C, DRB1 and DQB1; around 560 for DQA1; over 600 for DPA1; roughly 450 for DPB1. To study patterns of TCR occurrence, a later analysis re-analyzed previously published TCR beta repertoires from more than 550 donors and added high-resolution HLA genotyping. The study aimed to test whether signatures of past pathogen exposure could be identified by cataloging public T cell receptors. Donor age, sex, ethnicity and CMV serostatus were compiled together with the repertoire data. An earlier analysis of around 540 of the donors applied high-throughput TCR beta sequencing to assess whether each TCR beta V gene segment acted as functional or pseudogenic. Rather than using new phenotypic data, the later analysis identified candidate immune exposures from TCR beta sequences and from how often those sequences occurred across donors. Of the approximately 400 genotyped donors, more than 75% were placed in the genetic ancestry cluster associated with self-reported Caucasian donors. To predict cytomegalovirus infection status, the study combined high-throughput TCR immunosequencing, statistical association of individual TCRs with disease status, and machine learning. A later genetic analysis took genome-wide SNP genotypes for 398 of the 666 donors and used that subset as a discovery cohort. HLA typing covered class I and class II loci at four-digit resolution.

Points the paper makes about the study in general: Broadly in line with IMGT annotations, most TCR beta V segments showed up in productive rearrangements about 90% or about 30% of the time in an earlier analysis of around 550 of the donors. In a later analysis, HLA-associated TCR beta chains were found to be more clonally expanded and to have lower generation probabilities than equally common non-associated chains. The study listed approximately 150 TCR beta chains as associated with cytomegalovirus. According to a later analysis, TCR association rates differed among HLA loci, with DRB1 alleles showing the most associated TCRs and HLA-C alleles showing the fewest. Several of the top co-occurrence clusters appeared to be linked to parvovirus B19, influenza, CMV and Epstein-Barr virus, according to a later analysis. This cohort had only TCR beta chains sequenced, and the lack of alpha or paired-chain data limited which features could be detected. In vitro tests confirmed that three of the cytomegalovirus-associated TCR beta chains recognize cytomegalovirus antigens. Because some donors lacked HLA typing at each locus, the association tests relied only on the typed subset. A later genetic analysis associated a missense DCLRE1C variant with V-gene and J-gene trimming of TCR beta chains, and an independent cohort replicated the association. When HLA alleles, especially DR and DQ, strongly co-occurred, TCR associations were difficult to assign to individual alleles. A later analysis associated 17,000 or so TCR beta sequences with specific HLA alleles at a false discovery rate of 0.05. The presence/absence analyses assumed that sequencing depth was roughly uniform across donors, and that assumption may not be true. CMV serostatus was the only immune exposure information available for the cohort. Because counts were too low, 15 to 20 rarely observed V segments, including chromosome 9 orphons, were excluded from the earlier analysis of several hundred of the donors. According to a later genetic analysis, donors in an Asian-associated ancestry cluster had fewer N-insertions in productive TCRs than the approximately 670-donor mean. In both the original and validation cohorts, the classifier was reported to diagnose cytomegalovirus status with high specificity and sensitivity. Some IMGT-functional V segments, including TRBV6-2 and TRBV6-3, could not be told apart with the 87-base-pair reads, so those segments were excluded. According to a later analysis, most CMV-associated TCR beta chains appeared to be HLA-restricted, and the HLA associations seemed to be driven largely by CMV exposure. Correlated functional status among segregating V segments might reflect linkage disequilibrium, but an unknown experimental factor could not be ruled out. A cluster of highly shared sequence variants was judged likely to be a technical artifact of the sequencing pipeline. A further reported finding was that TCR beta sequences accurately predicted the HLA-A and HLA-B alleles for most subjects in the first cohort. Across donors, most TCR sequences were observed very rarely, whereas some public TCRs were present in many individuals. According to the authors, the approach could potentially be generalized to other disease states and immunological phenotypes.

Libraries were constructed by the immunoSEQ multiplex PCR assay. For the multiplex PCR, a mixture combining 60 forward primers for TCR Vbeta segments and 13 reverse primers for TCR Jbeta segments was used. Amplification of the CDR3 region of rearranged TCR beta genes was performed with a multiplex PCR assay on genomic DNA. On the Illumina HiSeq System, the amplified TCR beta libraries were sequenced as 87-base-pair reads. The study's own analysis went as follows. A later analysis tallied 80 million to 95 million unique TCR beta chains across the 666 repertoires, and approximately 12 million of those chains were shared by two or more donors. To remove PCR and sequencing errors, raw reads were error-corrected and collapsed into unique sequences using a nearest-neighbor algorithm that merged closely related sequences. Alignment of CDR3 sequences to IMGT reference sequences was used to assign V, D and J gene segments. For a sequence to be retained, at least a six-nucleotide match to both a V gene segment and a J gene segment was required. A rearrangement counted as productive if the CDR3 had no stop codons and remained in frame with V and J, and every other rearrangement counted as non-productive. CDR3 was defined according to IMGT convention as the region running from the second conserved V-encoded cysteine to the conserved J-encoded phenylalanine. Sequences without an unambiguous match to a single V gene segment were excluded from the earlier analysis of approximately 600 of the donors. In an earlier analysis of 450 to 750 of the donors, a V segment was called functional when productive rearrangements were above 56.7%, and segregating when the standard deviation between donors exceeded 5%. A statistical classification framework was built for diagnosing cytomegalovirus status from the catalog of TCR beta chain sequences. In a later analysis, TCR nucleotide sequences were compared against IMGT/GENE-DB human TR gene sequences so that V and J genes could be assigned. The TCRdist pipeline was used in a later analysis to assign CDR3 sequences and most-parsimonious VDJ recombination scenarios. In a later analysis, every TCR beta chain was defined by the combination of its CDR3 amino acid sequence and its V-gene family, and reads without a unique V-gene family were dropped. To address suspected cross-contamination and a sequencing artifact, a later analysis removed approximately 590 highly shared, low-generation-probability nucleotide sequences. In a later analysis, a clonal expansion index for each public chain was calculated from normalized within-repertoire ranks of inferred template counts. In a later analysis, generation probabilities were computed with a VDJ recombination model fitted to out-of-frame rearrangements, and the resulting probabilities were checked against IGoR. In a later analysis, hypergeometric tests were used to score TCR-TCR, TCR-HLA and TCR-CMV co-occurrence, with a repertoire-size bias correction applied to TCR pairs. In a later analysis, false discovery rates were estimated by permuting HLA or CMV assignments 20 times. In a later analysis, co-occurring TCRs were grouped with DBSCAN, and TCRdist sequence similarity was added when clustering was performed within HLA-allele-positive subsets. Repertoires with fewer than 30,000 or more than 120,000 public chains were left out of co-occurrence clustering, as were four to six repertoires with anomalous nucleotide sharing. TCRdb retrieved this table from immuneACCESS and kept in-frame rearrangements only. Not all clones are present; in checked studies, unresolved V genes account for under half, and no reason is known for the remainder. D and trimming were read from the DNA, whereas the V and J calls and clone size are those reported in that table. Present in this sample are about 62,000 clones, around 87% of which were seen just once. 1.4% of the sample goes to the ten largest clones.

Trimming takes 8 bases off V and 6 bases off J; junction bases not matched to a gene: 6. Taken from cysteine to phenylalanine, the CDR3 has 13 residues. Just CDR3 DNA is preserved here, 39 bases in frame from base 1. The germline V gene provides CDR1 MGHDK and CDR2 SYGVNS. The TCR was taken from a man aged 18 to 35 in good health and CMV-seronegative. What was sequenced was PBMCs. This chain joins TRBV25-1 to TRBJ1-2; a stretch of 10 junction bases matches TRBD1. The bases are TGTGCCAGCGGGAGGACAGGGGGGAATGGCTACACCTTC. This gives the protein CASGRTGGNGYTF.